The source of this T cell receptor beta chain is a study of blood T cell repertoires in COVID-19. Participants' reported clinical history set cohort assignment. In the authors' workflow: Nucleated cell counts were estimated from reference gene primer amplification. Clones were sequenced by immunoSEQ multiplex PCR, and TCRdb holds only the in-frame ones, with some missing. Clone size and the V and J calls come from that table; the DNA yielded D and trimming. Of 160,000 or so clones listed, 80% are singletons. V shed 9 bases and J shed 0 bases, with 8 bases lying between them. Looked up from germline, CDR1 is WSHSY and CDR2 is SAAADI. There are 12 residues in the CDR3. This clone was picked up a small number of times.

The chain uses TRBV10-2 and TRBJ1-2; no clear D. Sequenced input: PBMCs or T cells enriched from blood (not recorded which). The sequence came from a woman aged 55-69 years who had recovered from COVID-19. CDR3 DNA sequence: TGCGCCAGTGGCGGGGCTAACTATGGCTACACCTTC. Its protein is CASGGANYGYTF.